This TCR beta chain was captured in a study of TIL therapy for anti-PD-1-resistant metastatic lung cancer. In the study overall: Median tumor PD-L1 proportion score was approximately 5.7%.

The CDR3 totals 17 residues. V lost 4 bases and J 0 bases, leaving 16 bases between the germline ends. Germline loops: CDR1 PRHDT, CDR2 FYEKMQ (reference sequence). The immunoSEQ assay was v3. The assay was immunoSEQ multiplex PCR, and TCRdb's table has in-frame clones only and misses some. The sample records 20,000 to 30,000 clones, over 60% being singletons. Time point noted: pre-treatment sample, taken before nivolumab and TIL therapy. Tumor tissue came from excised metastases, mostly pleural nodules or supraclavicular lymph nodes. Sequencing used tumor tissue, obtained at baseline. This chain joins TRBV13 and TRBJ2-1; D may be TRBD1 (6 bases). This clonotype was sampled from a person between 30 and 80 years old with non-small cell lung cancer. CDR3 loop: CASSSEGDLSSYNEQFF. The DNA for the CDR3 is TGTGCCAGCAGCTCCGAGGGGGATCTGAGCTCCTACAATGAGCAGTTCTTC.